Many counts were recorded for the clone carrying this T cell receptor (beta chain). Its specificity is not known. Individual cDNA molecules had unique molecular identifiers attached to them by the library. In the study's own analysis: With a range of roughly 23,224 to 690,600, the median per sample was around 97,000 TCRs. Using its own MiXCR run on the RACE reads, TCRdb lists one record per CDR3 protein. The V and J calls were not made by the authors but by TCRdb's processing. Of about 79,000 distinct CDR3 sequences listed, roughly 8.7% are singletons. The sample is drawn from a study of human T cells and chemical hapten exposure. In the study overall: Across samples, TCR yields varied, mostly owing to small differences in pooled library volumes.

The germline CDR1 and CDR2 sequences are SGHRS and YFSETQ. The J segment lost 0 bases and the V segment lost 1 base, leaving 1 base of the junction unmatched. There are 16 residues in the CDR3. Study-wide results and caveats: Sensitizing to DPC left TCRs with a frequency above 1 in 1000 unaltered.

Time point: healthy volunteer bleed at 6 weeks. It was unfractionated whole blood from which total RNA was extracted. The origin of this receptor is a male donor in good health. Some clones in this sample may be carry-over from other donors' samples. The sample consisted of whole blood. The gene calls are TRBV5-1 and TRBJ2-1; 10 nucleotides agree with TRBD2. CDR3: CASSLRLAGSYNEQFF. The CDR3 region has the DNA TGCGCCAGCAGCTTGAGACTAGCGGGCTCCTACAATGAGCAGTTCTTC. The full variable domain, with the rest looked up from reference TRBV5-1 and TRBJ2-1, is KAGVTQTPRYLIKTRGQQVTLSCSPISGHRSVSWYQQTPGQGLQFLFEYFSETQRNKGNFPGRFSGRQFSNSRSEMNVSTLELGDSALYLCASSLRLAGSYNEQFFGPGTRLTVL.